This TCR beta chain was captured by sequencing in a study of PD-1 blockade in classical Hodgkin lymphoma. Study-wide findings and caveats: CD4+ TCR diversity rose significantly by C4D1, and CD8+ TCR diversity did not. Lower baseline TCR diversity marked trial partial responders and progressors.

This CDR3 comprises 14 residues. V dropped 3 bases and J dropped 0 bases, with 3 bases sitting between them. Germline loops: CDR1 MDHEN, CDR2 SYDVKM. Points on this clone: The antigen is unknown.

Each of the patients experienced relapse following autologous stem cell transplantation, and their brentuximab vedotin exposure differed. Clones were read by immunoSEQ multiplex PCR, and TCRdb kept only the in-frame ones, dropping some. The data contain 30,000 to 40,000 clones, 60% to 85% of them singletons. The material was peripheral blood mononuclear cells (PBMCs), obtained at baseline. The clonotype was recovered from a human donor with classical Hodgkin lymphoma. This rearrangement joins TRBV28 to TRBJ2-6, with D unclear. CDR3 in amino acids: CASSFSSGANVLTF. For the CDR3, the DNA is TGTGCCAGCAGTTTCTCCTCTGGGGCCAACGTCCTGACTTTC.